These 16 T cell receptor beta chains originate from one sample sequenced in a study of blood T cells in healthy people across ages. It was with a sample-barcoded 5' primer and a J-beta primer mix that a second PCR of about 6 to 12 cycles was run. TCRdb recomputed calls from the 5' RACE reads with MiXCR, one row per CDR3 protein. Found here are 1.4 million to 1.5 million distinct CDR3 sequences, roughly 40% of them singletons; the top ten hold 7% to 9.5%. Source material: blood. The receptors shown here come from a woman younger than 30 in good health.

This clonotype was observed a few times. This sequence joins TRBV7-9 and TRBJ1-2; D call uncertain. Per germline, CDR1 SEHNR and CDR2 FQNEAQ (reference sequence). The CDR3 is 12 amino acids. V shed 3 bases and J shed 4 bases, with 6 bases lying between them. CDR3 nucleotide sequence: TGTGCCAGCAGCTTTACCAGCTATGGCTACACCTTC. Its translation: CASSFTSYGYTF.

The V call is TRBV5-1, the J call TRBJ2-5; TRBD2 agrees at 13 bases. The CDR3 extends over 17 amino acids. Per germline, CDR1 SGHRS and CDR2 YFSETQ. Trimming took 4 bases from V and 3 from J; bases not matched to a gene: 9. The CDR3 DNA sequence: TGCGCCAGCAGCCCCCGTAGGACTAGCGGGAGAGAAGAGACCCAGTACTTC. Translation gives CASSPRRTSGREETQYF.

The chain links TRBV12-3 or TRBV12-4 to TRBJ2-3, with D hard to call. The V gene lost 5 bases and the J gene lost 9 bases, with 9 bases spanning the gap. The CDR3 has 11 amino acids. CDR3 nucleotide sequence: TGTGCCAGCAGTACCACCGGCACGCAGTATTTT. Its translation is CASSTTGTQYF.

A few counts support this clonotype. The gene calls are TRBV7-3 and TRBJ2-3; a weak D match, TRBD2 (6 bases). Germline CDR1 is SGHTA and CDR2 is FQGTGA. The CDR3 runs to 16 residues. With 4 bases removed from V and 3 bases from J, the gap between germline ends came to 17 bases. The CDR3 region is CASSSLATIRTDTQYF. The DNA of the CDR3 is TGTGCCAGCAGCTCCCTAGCGACCATTAGGACAGATACGCAGTATTTT. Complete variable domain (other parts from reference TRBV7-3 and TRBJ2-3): GAGVSQTPSNKVTEKGKYVELRCDPISGHTALYWYRQSLGQGPEFLIYFQGTGAADDSGLPNDRFFAVRPEGSVSTLKIQRTERGDSAVYLCASSSLATIRTDTQYFGPGTRLTVL.

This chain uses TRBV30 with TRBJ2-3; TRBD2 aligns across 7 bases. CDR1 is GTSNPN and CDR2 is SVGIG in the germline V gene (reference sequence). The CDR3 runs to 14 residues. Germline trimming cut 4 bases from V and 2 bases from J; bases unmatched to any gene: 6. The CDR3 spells CAWNWREYTDTQYF. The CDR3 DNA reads TGTGCCTGGAATTGGCGGGAGTACACAGATACGCAGTATTTT.

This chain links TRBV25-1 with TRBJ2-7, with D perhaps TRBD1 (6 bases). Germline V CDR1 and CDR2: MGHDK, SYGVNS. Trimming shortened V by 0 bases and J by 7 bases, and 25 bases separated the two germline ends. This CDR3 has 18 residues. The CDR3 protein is CASSEYDPTGISYNEQYF. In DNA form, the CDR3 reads TGTGCCAGCAGTGAATATGACCCGACAGGCATCTCCTACAATGAGCAGTACTTC.

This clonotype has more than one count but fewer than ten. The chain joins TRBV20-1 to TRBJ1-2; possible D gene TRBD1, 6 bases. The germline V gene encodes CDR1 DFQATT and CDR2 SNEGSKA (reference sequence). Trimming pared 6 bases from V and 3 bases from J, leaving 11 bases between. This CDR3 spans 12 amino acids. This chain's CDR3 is CSANYRDYGYTF. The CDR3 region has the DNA TGCAGTGCCAACTACAGGGACTATGGCTACACCTTC.

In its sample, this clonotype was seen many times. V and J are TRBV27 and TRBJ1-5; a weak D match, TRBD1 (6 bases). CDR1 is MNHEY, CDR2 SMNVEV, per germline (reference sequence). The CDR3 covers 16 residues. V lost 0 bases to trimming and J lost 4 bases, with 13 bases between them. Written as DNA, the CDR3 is TGTGCCAGCAGTTTATCATGGGACACCCCGAATCAGCCCCAGCATTTT. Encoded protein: CASSLSWDTPNQPQHF.

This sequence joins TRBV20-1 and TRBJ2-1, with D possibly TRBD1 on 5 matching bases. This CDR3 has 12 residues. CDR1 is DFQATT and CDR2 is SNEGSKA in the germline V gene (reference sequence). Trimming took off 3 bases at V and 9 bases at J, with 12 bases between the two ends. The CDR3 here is CSASPNRPEQFF. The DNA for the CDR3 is TGCAGTGCTAGCCCTAACAGGCCTGAGCAGTTCTTC.

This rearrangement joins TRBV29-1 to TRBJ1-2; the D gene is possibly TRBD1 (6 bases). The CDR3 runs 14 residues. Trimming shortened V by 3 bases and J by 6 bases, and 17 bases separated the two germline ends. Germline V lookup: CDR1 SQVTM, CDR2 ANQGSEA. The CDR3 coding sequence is TGCAGCGTTGACTGGAAGGGGGGCGTTCATGGCTACACCTTC. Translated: CSVDWKGGVHGYTF.

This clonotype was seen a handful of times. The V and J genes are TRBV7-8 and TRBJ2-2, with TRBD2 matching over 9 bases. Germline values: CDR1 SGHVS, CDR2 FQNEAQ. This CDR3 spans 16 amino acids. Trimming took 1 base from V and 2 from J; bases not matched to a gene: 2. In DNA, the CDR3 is TGTGCCAGCAGCTTAGGAGCGGGGGGCAACACCGGGGAGCTGTTTTTT. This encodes CASSLGAGGNTGELFF.

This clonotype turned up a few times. The CDR3 spells CSAGQYGYTF. The CDR3 coding sequence is TGCAGTGCGGGACAGTATGGCTACACCTTC. The chain uses TRBV20-1 and TRBJ1-2; 7 bases line up with TRBD1. From germline, CDR1 is DFQATT and CDR2 SNEGSKA (reference sequence). The CDR3 length is 10 residues. V shed 6 bases, J shed 5 bases, and the junction held 0 bases outside the gene matches.

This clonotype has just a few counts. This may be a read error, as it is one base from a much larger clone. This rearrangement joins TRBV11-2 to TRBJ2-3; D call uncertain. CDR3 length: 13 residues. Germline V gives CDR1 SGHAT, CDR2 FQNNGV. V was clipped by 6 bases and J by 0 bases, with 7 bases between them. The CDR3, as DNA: TGTGCCAGCAGGCCGATTAGCACAGATACGCAGTATTTT. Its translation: CASRPISTDTQYF.

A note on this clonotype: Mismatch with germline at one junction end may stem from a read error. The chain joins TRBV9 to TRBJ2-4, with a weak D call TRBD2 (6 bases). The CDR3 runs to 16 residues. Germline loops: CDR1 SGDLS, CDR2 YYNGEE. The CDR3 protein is CASSDSSGPIKNIQYF. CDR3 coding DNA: TGTGCCAGCAGCGACAGTAGCGGACCCATTAAAAACATCCAGTACTTC.

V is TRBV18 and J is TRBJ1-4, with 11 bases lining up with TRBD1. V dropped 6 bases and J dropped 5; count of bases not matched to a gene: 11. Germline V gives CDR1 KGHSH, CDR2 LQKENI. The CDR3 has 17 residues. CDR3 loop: CASSSGTGGRVNEKLFF. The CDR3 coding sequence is TGTGCCAGCTCGTCCGGGACAGGGGGACGGGTGAATGAAAAACTGTTTTTT.

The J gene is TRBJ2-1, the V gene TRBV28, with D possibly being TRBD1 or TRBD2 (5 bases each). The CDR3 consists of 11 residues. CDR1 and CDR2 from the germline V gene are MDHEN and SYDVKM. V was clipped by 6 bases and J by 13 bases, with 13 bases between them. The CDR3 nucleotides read TGTGCCAGCAGGGGCTATGGGACCCAGTTCTTC. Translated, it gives CASRGYGTQFF.